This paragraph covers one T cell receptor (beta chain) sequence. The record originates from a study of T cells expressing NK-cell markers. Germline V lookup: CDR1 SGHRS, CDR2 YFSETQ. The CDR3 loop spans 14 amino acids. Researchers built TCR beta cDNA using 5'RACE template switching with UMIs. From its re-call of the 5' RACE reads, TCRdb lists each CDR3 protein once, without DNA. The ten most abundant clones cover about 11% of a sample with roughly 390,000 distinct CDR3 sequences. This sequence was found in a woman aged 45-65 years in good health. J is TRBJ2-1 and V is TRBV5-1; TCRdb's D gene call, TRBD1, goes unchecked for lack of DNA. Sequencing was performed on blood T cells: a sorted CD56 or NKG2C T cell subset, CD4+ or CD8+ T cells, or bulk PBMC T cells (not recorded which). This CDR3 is CASSLPGTSNEQFF.